This TCR beta chain was identified in a study of blood T cells in healthy people across ages. There are many counts of this clonotype. Sample-barcoded 5' priming and a J-beta primer mix drove a second PCR of roughly 7 to 11 cycles. Each cDNA molecule, via a template-switch adaptor with 12 random nucleotides, was tagged. TCRdb itself ran the 5' RACE reads through MiXCR, one entry per CDR3 protein. The sample holds under 2 million distinct CDR3 sequences, 30% to 40% seen once. J gave up 6 bases and V 0 bases, and 14 bases lay outside the gene matches. The CDR3 is 18 residues long. Germline-derived CDR1 and CDR2 are MGHRA and YSYEKL.

Input material: blood. The source is a woman in her twenties or thirties in good health. J is TRBJ2-7 and V is TRBV4-1; 10 nucleotides agree with TRBD2. The CDR3 DNA follows: TGCGCCAGCAGCCAAGACCCGTCCTTCCTAGCGGGAGTGTCCGAGCAGTACTTC. Amino acids: CASSQDPSFLAGVSEQYF.